These 28 T cell receptor beta chains were sequenced from one sample in a study of blood T cell repertoires in COVID-19. Assay: immunoSEQ multiplex PCR; the TCRdb copy retains only in-frame clones and omits some. The sample has a few hundred thousand clones; around 85% are singletons. Sequencing was done on a sample of PBMCs or T cells enriched from blood (not recorded which). Receptors originate from a woman between 40 and 55 years old who had recovered from COVID-19.

This clone was detected only once. This rearrangement joins TRBV28 to TRBJ2-5; no reliable D call. Between the trimmed V and J ends, which lost 5 bases and 2 bases, there was a span of 12 bases. This CDR3 is built from 14 residues. From germline, CDR1 is MDHEN and CDR2 SYDVKM. The CDR3 region is CASSQRLPQETQYF. The CDR3, as DNA: TGTGCCAGCAGTCAACGACTGCCTCAAGAGACCCAGTACTTC.

The V call is TRBV28, the J call TRBJ2-7; a possible D gene is TRBD1 (5 bases). The germline V gene encodes CDR1 MDHEN and CDR2 SYDVKM. The V gene lost 6 bases and the J gene lost 3 bases, with 18 bases spanning the gap. CDR3 size: 15 residues. The CDR3 sequence: CASSPPAGPYYEQYF. The CDR3 coding sequence is TGTGCCAGCAGCCCGCCGGCAGGGCCGTACTACGAGCAGTACTTC. The full variable domain, completed using reference TRBV28 and TRBJ2-7, is DVKVTQSSRYLVKRTGEKVFLECVQDMDHENMFWYRQDPGLGLRLIYFSYDVKMKEKGDIPEGYSVSREKKERFSLILESASTNQTSMYLCASSPPAGPYYEQYFGPGTRLTVT.

This clone was recorded a few times. V usage is TRBV6-2 or TRBV6-3 and J usage is TRBJ1-1; D unclear. V lost 5 bases to trimming and J lost 6 bases, with 13 bases between them. The V gene's germline CDR1 is MNHEY and CDR2 SVGEGT. The length of the CDR3 is 13 residues. The CDR3 region is CASSRIANAEAFF. The DNA for the CDR3 is TGTGCCAGCAGTCGTATAGCTAACGCTGAAGCTTTCTTT.

This chain joins TRBV30 and TRBJ2-1, with TRBD2 matching 14 bases. This CDR3 is 14 amino acids long. Unmatched junction bases numbered 7, after V lost 8 bases and J lost 7 bases. Germline V gene lookup returns CDR1 GTSNPN and CDR2 SVGIG (reference sequence). The CDR3: CAGGLAGVGNEQFF. The CDR3 DNA reads as TGTGCCGGGGGACTAGCGGGAGTAGGGAATGAGCAGTTCTTC.

There are many counts of this clone. The chain has TRBV6-2 or TRBV6-3 and TRBJ2-7, with 14 nucleotides matching TRBD2. V lost 2 bases to trimming and J lost 2 bases; unmatched junction nucleotides: 11. The CDR3 runs to 19 residues. Looked up from germline, CDR1 is MNHEY and CDR2 is SVGEGT. The CDR3 is CASSYGTSGGAFPTYEQYF. CDR3 sequence (DNA): TGTGCCAGCAGTTACGGGACTAGCGGGGGAGCGTTCCCGACCTACGAGCAGTACTTC.

This chain links TRBV19 with TRBJ1-2; no clear D. Germline V lookup: CDR1 LNHDA, CDR2 SQIVND (reference sequence). With 1 base removed from V and 0 bases from J, the gap between germline ends came to 9 bases. The CDR3 runs 15 residues. The CDR3 DNA reads as TGTGCCAGTAGTATAGGTGGAGTCCCTAACTATGGCTACACCTTC. It codes for CASSIGGVPNYGYTF.

The chain couples TRBV12-5 to TRBJ1-2, with 7 positions matching TRBD1. With V trimmed by 3 bases and J by 4 bases, 5 bases remained unmatched. This CDR3 spans 14 amino acids. Germline loops: CDR1 LGHNT, CDR2 FRNRAP. CDR3 residues: CASGFAGGSYGYTF. CDR3 nucleotide sequence: TGTGCTAGTGGTTTTGCAGGGGGTAGCTATGGCTACACCTTC.

The chain has TRBV6-5 and TRBJ1-2, with 10 bases aligning to TRBD1. This CDR3 spans 15 amino acids. With 4 bases clipped from V and 1 base from J, the junction kept 3 bases outside the gene matches. The germline V gene encodes CDR1 MNHEY and CDR2 SVGAGI. The CDR3 sequence: CASSSGTGVNYGYTF. The CDR3 bases are TGTGCCAGCAGTTCCGGGACAGGGGTTAACTATGGCTACACCTTC.

This rearrangement joins TRBV4-3 to TRBJ2-2; D might be TRBD1 (6 bases). Germline CDR1 reads LGHNA; CDR2 reads YSLEER. Trimming left V 1 base short and J 6 bases short, with 9 bases between. This CDR3 region has 14 residues. The CDR3 nucleotides are TGCGCCAGCAGCCAAGCACCAGGGGCCGGGGAGCTGTTTTTT. Translating gives CASSQAPGAGELFF.

As DNA, the CDR3 is TGTGCCAGCAGTGCCTCGGACAGGGGGGCCGAGCAGTTCTTC. Protein product: CASSASDRGAEQFF. This sequence joins TRBV25-1 and TRBJ2-1, with 10 bases matching TRBD1. With 4 bases clipped from V and 10 bases from J, the junction kept 7 bases outside the gene matches. CDR3 length: 14 residues. The germline gives CDR1 MGHDK, CDR2 SYGVNS.

This clone has a handful of counts. This chain joins TRBV4-3 and TRBJ2-3; 7 bases fit TRBD2. Looked up from germline, CDR1 is LGHNA and CDR2 is YSLEER. With 0 bases clipped from V and 8 bases from J, the junction kept 14 bases outside the gene matches. This CDR3 comprises 17 residues. Written as DNA, the CDR3 is TGCGCCAGCAGCCAAGACCGTGGGCGGGGGTTGGTCGGTACGCAGTATTTT. Its translation: CASSQDRGRGLVGTQYF.

The CDR3 reads CASSASGDWGIEQFF. The CDR3 bases are TGTGCCAGCAGTGCTAGCGGAGATTGGGGAATTGAGCAGTTCTTC. This chain uses TRBV28 with TRBJ2-1, with 7 bases lining up with TRBD2. The CDR3 spans 15 residues. V gave up 5 bases and J gave up 9 bases; unmatched junction bases: 13. Germline V gene lookup returns CDR1 MDHEN and CDR2 SYDVKM.

This chain uses TRBV28 with TRBJ1-6, with D uncertain. The germline V and J ends were trimmed by 2 bases and 8 bases, with 10 bases remaining between them. The CDR3 runs to 14 residues. Germline CDR1 reads MDHEN; CDR2 reads SYDVKM. The CDR3 region has the DNA TGTGCCAGCAGTTTACTTCGTGAGGATTCACCCCTCCACTTT. Translated: CASSLLREDSPLHF.

The chain is built from TRBV7-8 and TRBJ2-5, with TRBD2 matching 7 bases. V gave up 5 bases and J gave up 1 base; unmatched junction bases: 7. In germline, CDR1 is SGHVS, CDR2 FQNEAQ. The CDR3 extends over 15 amino acids. CDR3 in amino acids: CASSRGGTAQETQYF. The CDR3 nucleotides read TGTGCCAGCAGCCGGGGAGGGACGGCCCAAGAGACCCAGTACTTC.

The chain is built from TRBV5-1 and TRBJ1-1; maybe TRBD1 (6 bases). The V and J ends lost 2 bases and 0 bases respectively, with 20 bases between them. CDR3 size: 18 residues. Germline V gene lookup returns CDR1 SGHRS and CDR2 YFSETQ. The CDR3 DNA reads TGCGCCAGCAGCTTTGGGGACATAAACGTCCATATGAACACTGAAGCTTTCTTT. Translated, it gives CASSFGDINVHMNTEAFF.

The gene calls are TRBV4-3 and TRBJ2-1; D gene ambiguous. V shed 0 bases and J shed 6 bases, with 12 bases lying between them. This CDR3 spans 15 amino acids. Germline CDR1 is LGHNA and CDR2 is YSLEER. CDR3 nucleotide sequence: TGCGCCAGCAGCCAAGACCGACCAGCGCCCAATGAGCAGTTCTTC. Protein product: CASSQDRPAPNEQFF.

As DNA, the CDR3 is TGTGCCAGCAGTTTATACGGTATTTCGAGCTCCTACGAGCAGTACTTC. Amino acid sequence: CASSLYGISSSYEQYF. This chain links TRBV28 with TRBJ2-7; D uncertain. The CDR3 loop spans 16 amino acids. Germline loops: CDR1 MDHEN, CDR2 SYDVKM. Trimming stripped 1 base from V and 0 bases from J, with 13 bases between.

This chain joins TRBV6-5 and TRBJ2-1, with 8 bases identical to TRBD2. Germline V gives CDR1 MNHEY, CDR2 SVGAGI. This CDR3 has 15 amino acids. V was clipped by 4 bases and J by 3 bases; unmatched bases: 5. CDR3 sequence reads: CASSSLAGLYNEQFF. The DNA for the CDR3 is TGTGCCAGCAGTTCCTTAGCGGGACTCTACAATGAGCAGTTCTTC.

V usage is TRBV19 and J usage is TRBJ1-1; 7 nucleotides agree with TRBD1. Germline V gene data show CDR1 as LNHDA and CDR2 as SQIVND (reference sequence). The CDR3 loop spans 15 amino acids. Germline trimming cut 5 bases from V and 0 bases from J; bases unmatched to any gene: 6. The DNA for the CDR3 is TGTGCCAGTAGTCCCAGAGACAGGGTGAACACTGAAGCTTTCTTT. Protein sequence: CASSPRDRVNTEAFF.

This chain connects TRBV2 to TRBJ2-7; perhaps TRBD2 as D (6 bases). The CDR3 spans 15 residues. The germline V gene encodes CDR1 SNHLY and CDR2 FYNNEI. With 2 bases removed from V and 0 bases from J, the gap between germline ends came to 11 bases. The CDR3 loop reads CASSEMGGDSYEQYF. The CDR3 nucleotides are TGTGCCAGCAGTGAAATGGGGGGAGACTCCTACGAGCAGTACTTC.

The chain links TRBV19 to TRBJ1-6, with D possibly matching TRBD1 (6 bases). CDR1 and CDR2 (germline): LNHDA, SQIVND (reference sequence). CDR3 size: 15 residues. V was shortened by 5 bases and J by 2 bases, with 10 bases between the two germline ends. The CDR3 protein is CASSEGGTYNSPLHF. CDR3 nucleotide sequence: TGTGCCAGTAGTGAAGGGGGTACCTATAATTCACCCCTCCACTTT.

This clone was picked up one time. The chain links TRBV7-2 to TRBJ2-1; D is ambiguous. CDR3 size: 13 residues. The germline CDR1 and CDR2 sequences are SGHTA and FQGNSA. V was shortened by 3 bases and J by 10 bases, with 13 bases between the two germline ends. For the CDR3, the DNA is TGTGCCAGCAGCTTCCTCTCGACTGAAGAGCAGTTCTTC. Translated: CASSFLSTEEQFF.

In its sample, this clone was seen many times. The genes are TRBV4-1 and TRBJ1-5; D is unclear. Germline assignment: CDR1 MGHRA and CDR2 YSYEKL. V shed 1 base and J shed 0 bases, with 7 bases lying between them. This CDR3 comprises 15 residues. CDR3 DNA: TGCGCCAGCAGCCAAGGCGAGTATAGCAATCAGCCCCAGCATTTT. It yields the protein CASSQGEYSNQPQHF.

The V and J genes are TRBV12-3 or TRBV12-4 and TRBJ2-2; 7 bases align to TRBD2. This CDR3 is built from 13 residues. The trim removed 5 bases at V and 6 bases at J, leaving 3 bases unmatched. CDR3 amino acids: CASSVREAGELFF. The DNA of the CDR3 is TGTGCCAGCAGTGTTCGGGAGGCCGGGGAGCTGTTTTTT.

The chain carries TRBV19 and TRBJ1-5; TRBD1 matches at 7 bases. The germline V gene has CDR1 LNHDA and CDR2 SQIVND (reference sequence). The CDR3 loop spans 13 amino acids. J gave up 3 bases and V 9 bases, and 5 bases lay outside the gene matches. Here the CDR3 DNA reads TGTGCCAGCCAGGACAGGCCCAATCAGCCCCAGCATTTT. Translation: CASQDRPNQPQHF.

This clone was counted a single time. The V call is TRBV2, the J call TRBJ1-5; D is perhaps TRBD1 (6 bases). Germline CDR1 and CDR2: SNHLY and FYNNEI. This CDR3 has 13 residues. Trimming shortened V by 8 bases and J by 7 bases, and 15 bases separated the two germline ends. The CDR3 sequence: CASPSGGRQPQHF. The CDR3 coding sequence is TGTGCCAGCCCGAGCGGGGGCCGGCAGCCCCAGCATTTT.

The V and J genes are TRBV7-8 and TRBJ2-7, with D maybe TRBD2 (5 bases). V dropped 2 bases and J dropped 4 bases, with 15 bases sitting between them. The CDR3 runs to 15 residues. CDR1 is SGHVS, CDR2 FQNEAQ, per germline. Here the CDR3 reads CASSLPRVSAYEQYF. Written as DNA, the CDR3 is TGTGCCAGCAGCTTACCGCGGGTGAGCGCGTACGAGCAGTACTTC.

The chain combines TRBV3-1 (or the pseudogene TRBV3-2) with TRBJ1-2; TRBD1 matches 8 bases. Per the germline V gene, CDR1 is LGHDT and CDR2 is YNNKEL (reference sequence). The V and J ends lost 4 bases and 5 bases, in that order; junction bases with no gene match: 3. This CDR3 has 13 residues. CDR3 nucleotides: TGTGCCAGCAGCCCACAGGGGGAGTATGGCTACACCTTC. This sequence encodes CASSPQGEYGYTF.